This is a list of T cell receptor beta chains from one sample in a study of T cells in localized non-small cell lung cancer. Clones were read by immunoSEQ multiplex PCR, and TCRdb kept only the in-frame ones, dropping some. Altogether 40,000 to 60,000 clones are present, roughly 79% being singletons, with the ten largest covering 17%. The sequenced sample was peripheral blood mononuclear cells, obtained before any cancer treatment. The receptors here all came from a man between 40 and 70 years old with stage III lung adenocarcinoma. The CDR3 runs from the conserved cysteine through the conserved F or W. Fields, in order: V gene, D gene, clone size, J gene, CDR3 protein, CDR3 DNA. A D gene is named only where the DNA matches it firmly. A row's size may be missing; if present it is once, few, many or a size class.

v_gene: TRBV27
d_gene: TRBD1
abundance: .
j_gene: TRBJ2-2
CDR3aa: CASSSLGTGGTGELFF
CDR3nt: TGTGCCAGCAGTTCCCTAGGGACAGGGGGCACCGGGGAGCTGTTTTTT

v_gene: TRBV11-2
d_gene: .
abundance: .
j_gene: TRBJ1-1
CDR3aa: CATRQFPNTEAFF
CDR3nt: TGTGCCACCCGACAGTTTCCGAACACTGAAGCTTTCTTT

v_gene: TRBV18
d_gene: .
abundance: .
j_gene: TRBJ2-2
CDR3aa: CASSSSGKRELFF
CDR3nt: TGTGCCAGCTCATCTTCAGGAAAAAGGGAGCTGTTTTTT

v_gene: TRBV5-1
d_gene: TRBD1
abundance: .
j_gene: TRBJ2-7
CDR3aa: CASSPTRTGGYEQYF
CDR3nt: TGCGCCAGCAGCCCAACCCGGACAGGGGGGTACGAGCAGTACTTC

v_gene: TRBV11-3
d_gene: .
abundance: .
j_gene: TRBJ2-2
CDR3aa: CASSLDINGELFF
CDR3nt: TGTGCCAGCAGCTTAGATATCAATGGGGAGCTGTTTTTT

v_gene: TRBV11-3
d_gene: TRBD2
abundance: .
j_gene: TRBJ2-3
CDR3aa: CASSLVSGGAADTQYF
CDR3nt: TGTGCCAGCAGCTTAGTGAGCGGGGGGGCCGCAGATACGCAGTATTTT

v_gene: TRBV7-7
d_gene: TRBD2
abundance: .
j_gene: TRBJ2-1
CDR3aa: CASSLVAGSYNEQFF
CDR3nt: TGTGCCAGCAGCTTAGTAGCGGGAAGCTACAATGAGCAGTTCTTC

v_gene: TRBV6-5
d_gene: TRBD1
abundance: .
j_gene: TRBJ1-5
CDR3aa: CASSQKTGREPQHF
CDR3nt: TGTGCCAGCAGTCAAAAGACAGGGCGGGAGCCCCAGCATTTT

v_gene: TRBV27
d_gene: TRBD1
abundance: few
j_gene: TRBJ2-7
CDR3aa: CASSSRTGLSSYEQYF
CDR3nt: TGTGCCAGCAGTTCAAGGACAGGCCTGAGCTCCTACGAGCAGTACTTC

v_gene: TRBV7-6
d_gene: .
abundance: .
j_gene: TRBJ2-1
CDR3aa: CASSLVGGRMDEQFF
CDR3nt: TGTGCCAGCAGCTTAGTGGGGGGGCGGATGGATGAGCAGTTCTTC

v_gene: TRBV6-5
d_gene: .
abundance: .
j_gene: TRBJ2-3
CDR3aa: CASSQGTATDTQYF
CDR3nt: TGTGCCAGCAGTCAGGGAACCGCCACAGATACGCAGTATTTT

v_gene: TRBV30
d_gene: .
abundance: .
j_gene: TRBJ2-7
CDR3aa: CALAGLSYEQYF
CDR3nt: TGTGCCTTGGCCGGACTGAGCTACGAGCAGTACTTC

v_gene: TRBV5-4
d_gene: .
abundance: .
j_gene: TRBJ2-7
CDR3aa: CASSLDGATYEQYF
CDR3nt: TGTGCCAGCAGCTTGGATGGAGCGACCTACGAGCAGTACTTC

v_gene: TRBV6-1
d_gene: .
abundance: .
j_gene: TRBJ1-1
CDR3aa: CASSAGRAGGTEAFF
CDR3nt: TGTGCCAGCAGTGCCGGCAGGGCGGGGGGGACTGAAGCTTTCTTT

v_gene: TRBV10-1
d_gene: .
abundance: .
j_gene: TRBJ2-5
CDR3aa: CASSEVGGPRETQYF
CDR3nt: TGCGCCAGCAGTGAGGTGGGGGGGCCTCGAGAGACCCAGTACTTC

v_gene: TRBV5-1
d_gene: TRBD1
abundance: .
j_gene: TRBJ2-5
CDR3aa: CASRLGQQQETQYF
CDR3nt: TGCGCCAGCAGGTTGGGACAGCAACAAGAGACCCAGTACTTC

v_gene: TRBV28
d_gene: .
abundance: few
j_gene: TRBJ2-1
CDR3aa: CASTQRPTYNEQFF
CDR3nt: TGTGCCAGCACTCAGCGTCCGACCTACAATGAGCAGTTCTTC

v_gene: TRBV10-3
d_gene: TRBD1
abundance: .
j_gene: TRBJ1-1
CDR3aa: CAISPDRGRSEAFF
CDR3nt: TGTGCCATCAGTCCCGACAGGGGGCGTTCCGAAGCTTTCTTT

v_gene: TRBV27
d_gene: .
abundance: few
j_gene: TRBJ2-2
CDR3aa: CASSWNTGELFF
CDR3nt: TGTGCCAGCAGCTGGAACACCGGGGAGCTGTTTTTT

v_gene: TRBV5-8
d_gene: .
abundance: .
j_gene: TRBJ2-7
CDR3aa: CASSLQGSYEQYF
CDR3nt: TGTGCCAGCAGCTTGCAGGGTTCCTACGAGCAGTACTTC

v_gene: TRBV14
d_gene: .
abundance: .
j_gene: TRBJ2-3
CDR3aa: CASSFLPLEPTDTQYF
CDR3nt: TGTGCCAGCAGCTTCCTTCCACTAGAGCCCACAGATACGCAGTATTTT

v_gene: TRBV10-2
d_gene: TRBD2
abundance: .
j_gene: TRBJ2-1
CDR3aa: CASRELAGDYNEQFF
CDR3nt: TGCGCCAGCCGCGAACTAGCGGGGGACTACAATGAGCAGTTCTTC

v_gene: TRBV2
d_gene: TRBD1
abundance: .
j_gene: TRBJ2-7
CDR3aa: CASQGVGEQYF
CDR3nt: TGTGCCAGCCAGGGGGTAGGCGAGCAGTACTTC

v_gene: TRBV4-1
d_gene: .
abundance: .
j_gene: TRBJ2-2
CDR3aa: CASSQDVSGNTGELFF
CDR3nt: TGCGCCAGCAGCCAAGATGTGTCAGGCAACACCGGGGAGCTGTTTTTT

v_gene: TRBV11-2
d_gene: .
abundance: .
j_gene: TRBJ2-3
CDR3aa: CASSLELPDTQYF
CDR3nt: TGTGCCAGCAGCTTAGAGTTACCAGATACGCAGTATTTT

v_gene: TRBV4-2
d_gene: .
abundance: .
j_gene: TRBJ2-7
CDR3aa: CASSYGVGGSYEQYF
CDR3nt: TGTGCCAGCAGTTATGGGGTAGGGGGATCCTACGAGCAGTACTTC

v_gene: TRBV19
d_gene: .
abundance: .
j_gene: TRBJ1-5
CDR3aa: CASSQGGARQPQHF
CDR3nt: TGTGCCAGTAGTCAAGGGGGGGCTCGGCAGCCCCAGCATTTT

v_gene: TRBV15
d_gene: TRBD1
abundance: .
j_gene: TRBJ2-2
CDR3aa: CATSRGTDVGELFF
CDR3nt: TGTGCCACCAGCAGGGGGACAGATGTCGGGGAGCTGTTTTTT

v_gene: TRBV15
d_gene: .
abundance: .
j_gene: TRBJ2-7
CDR3aa: CATSKGGYEQYF
CDR3nt: TGTGCCACCAGCAAGGGCGGATACGAGCAGTACTTC

v_gene: TRBV27
d_gene: TRBD1
abundance: once
j_gene: TRBJ1-5
CDR3aa: CASSSRPPNRGYQPQHF
CDR3nt: TGTGCCAGCAGTTCGCGGCCGCCCAACAGGGGGTATCAGCCCCAGCATTTT

v_gene: TRBV14
d_gene: TRBD1
abundance: .
j_gene: TRBJ1-2
CDR3aa: CASSQGTGVYIYGYTF
CDR3nt: TGTGCCAGCAGCCAAGGGACAGGGGTTTATATCTATGGCTACACCTTC

v_gene: TRBV19
d_gene: .
abundance: .
j_gene: TRBJ2-5
CDR3aa: CASSPNRGETQYF
CDR3nt: TGTGCCAGTAGTCCAAATAGGGGGGAGACCCAGTACTTC

v_gene: TRBV27
d_gene: .
abundance: .
j_gene: TRBJ2-2
CDR3aa: CASSLYRWGVSGTGELFF
CDR3nt: TGTGCCAGCAGTTTATATCGATGGGGGGTTTCGGGCACCGGGGAGCTGTTTTTT

v_gene: TRBV10-3
d_gene: .
abundance: .
j_gene: TRBJ2-6
CDR3aa: CAISEPDSFLISGANVLTF
CDR3nt: TGTGCCATCAGTGAGCCGGACAGCTTCCTTATCTCTGGGGCCAACGTCCTGACTTTC

v_gene: TRBV5-4
d_gene: .
abundance: .
j_gene: TRBJ2-6
CDR3aa: CASSLTGRSGANVLTF
CDR3nt: TGTGCCAGCAGCTTGACAGGTCGATCCGGGGCCAACGTCCTGACTTTC

v_gene: TRBV29-1
d_gene: TRBD1
abundance: .
j_gene: TRBJ2-7
CDR3aa: CSVKGTGTGSYEQYF
CDR3nt: TGCAGCGTTAAGGGCACCGGGACAGGGTCCTACGAGCAGTACTTC

v_gene: TRBV6-1
d_gene: TRBD1
abundance: .
j_gene: TRBJ1-1
CDR3aa: CASSEADREAFF
CDR3nt: TGTGCCAGCAGTGAAGCGGACAGGGAAGCTTTCTTT

v_gene: TRBV27
d_gene: .
abundance: few
j_gene: TRBJ1-1
CDR3aa: CASSLGRRTEAFF
CDR3nt: TGTGCCAGCAGTTTGGGGAGGAGGACTGAAGCTTTCTTT

v_gene: TRBV5-1
d_gene: .
abundance: once
j_gene: TRBJ2-7
CDR3aa: CASSDPEVGSYEQYF
CDR3nt: TGCGCCAGCAGCGACCCCGAGGTTGGCTCCTACGAGCAGTACTTC

v_gene: TRBV7-3
d_gene: TRBD2
abundance: .
j_gene: TRBJ2-1
CDR3aa: CASSLSSGGAREQFF
CDR3nt: TGTGCCAGCAGCTTAAGTAGCGGGGGGGCCAGGGAGCAGTTCTTC

v_gene: TRBV5-1
d_gene: TRBD2
abundance: few
j_gene: TRBJ2-7
CDR3aa: CASSLSIAGVARSYEQYF
CDR3nt: TGCGCCAGCAGCTTAAGTATAGCGGGGGTTGCACGCTCCTACGAGCAGTACTTC

v_gene: TRBV27
d_gene: .
abundance: .
j_gene: TRBJ2-1
CDR3aa: CASRRLRTPRYNEQFF
CDR3nt: TGTGCCAGCAGACGCCTCAGAACACCGCGATACAATGAGCAGTTCTTC